This T cell receptor (beta chain) came from a study of cytomegalovirus exposure and HLA in healthy donors. Findings of the study overall: With DRB1 most and HLA-C fewest, TCR association rates differed between HLA loci in a later analysis. In a later analysis, the majority of CMV-associated beta chains seemingly showed HLA restriction. What a later analysis reportedly showed was that an Asian-associated ancestry cluster had fewer N-insertions than the approximately 670-donor mean.

The V gene lost 8 bases and the J gene lost 8 bases, with 18 bases spanning the gap. Germline CDR1 reads MDHEN; CDR2 reads SYDVKM. This CDR3 has 13 residues. Use of 60 Vbeta and 13 Jbeta primers characterized the PCR. The repertoire was sequenced with immunoSEQ multiplex PCR; TCRdb's copy has only in-frame clones and lacks some. The sample lists 150,000 to 180,000 clones; about 83% were seen once. Of note for this clone: The antigen is undetermined.

Source material: PBMCs. The rearrangement links TRBV28 to TRBJ1-2; unclear D gene. The sequence was collected from a woman aged 40 to 49 in good health and CMV-seronegative. CDR3 loop: CASSLERVRGYTF. The CDR3, as DNA: TGTGCCAGCTCCTTAGAGAGGGTTCGGGGCTACACCTTC.